This TCR beta chain was documented in a study of T cell repertoires in cytomegalovirus infection. For the study at large: TCR beta signatures that were public indicated CMV infection and matching HLA type. Study outcomes and limitations: The study identified carriers of CMV plus the relevant HLA from cumulative public TCR beta family frequency. Dominating the ex vivo response were TCR beta clonotypes that were CMV-specific and HLA-C-restricted.

TCRdb fed the reads into MiXCR, producing one record per CDR3 protein. The table lists around 740,000 distinct CDR3 sequences, less than 40% of them singletons. With respect to this clonotype: Its antigen remains unidentified. The junction departs from germline at one end; a sequencing error may be responsible.

Germline loops: CDR1 DFQATT, CDR2 SNEGSKA (reference sequence). The CDR3 sequence is 16 residues long. The sequenced sample consisted of PBMCs. The sequence derives from a human donor in good health (CMV status not recorded). Some clones in this sample may be carry-over from other donors' samples. This chain links TRBV20-1 with TRBJ2-2; D is possibly TRBD1 or TRBD2 (7 bases each). The DNA for the CDR3 is TGCAGTGCGAGAGTGGGAGGGACAGCGAACACCGGGGAGCTGTTTTTT. This sequence encodes CSARVGGTANTGELFF.